The 6 T cell receptor beta chains presented below share a single source sample, sequenced in a study of OX40 agonist ivuxolimab in advanced cancers. Profiling relied on immunoSEQ multiplex PCR, and the TCRdb table lists in-frame clones only, not all of them. The sample lists 15,000 or so clones; roughly four fifths were seen once. The sequencing used CD4+ or CD8+ T cells sorted from blood, collected in a trial of the OX40 agonist ivuxolimab. These receptors all come from an adult with an advanced solid tumor such as melanoma, head and neck, liver or kidney cancer.

This chain joins TRBV5-1 and TRBJ1-1; D not resolved. The CDR3 spans 13 residues. Looked up from germline, CDR1 is SGHRS and CDR2 is YFSETQ. Trimming shortened V by 3 bases and J by 1 base, and 7 bases separated the two germline ends. In DNA, the CDR3 is TGCGCCAGCAGCTACTCTGGGAACACTGAAGCTTTCTTT. Translated, it gives CASSYSGNTEAFF. Combining the CDR3 with reference TRBV5-1 and TRBJ1-1 gives the whole variable domain KAGVTQTPRYLIKTRGQQVTLSCSPISGHRSVSWYQQTPGQGLQFLFEYFSETQRNKGNFPGRFSGRQFSNSRSEMNVSTLELGDSALYLCASSYSGNTEAFFGQGTRLTVV.

This clone was seen only a few times. Additional DNA sequences in this sample encode the identical CDR3. DNA for the CDR3: TGCGCCAGCAGCCAAGATTTAAACAGGGCTCAGCCCCAGCATTTT. Protein: CASSQDLNRAQPQHF. J is TRBJ1-5 and V is TRBV4-1; D possibly corresponds to TRBD1 (6 bases). V gave up 0 bases and J gave up 6 bases, with 12 bases separating them. CDR1 is MGHRA, CDR2 YSYEKL, per germline. The CDR3 is 15 residues long.

This clone is medium-sized in the sample. The chain recombines TRBV7-9 with TRBJ2-7, with 8 bases lining up with TRBD2. Germline V gives CDR1 SEHNR, CDR2 FQNEAQ (reference sequence). The CDR3 is 15 amino acids. V lost 5 bases, J lost 4 bases, and 10 bases stayed unmatched. CDR3 sequence (DNA): TGTGCCAGCAGCCATCCGGGACTAGGGCTGTACGAGCAGTACTTC. Translated: CASSHPGLGLYEQYF.

The chain couples TRBV11-3 to TRBJ2-5; no reliable D call. With 1 base removed from V and 4 bases from J, the gap between germline ends came to 4 bases. The CDR3 is 12 amino acids. From germline, CDR1 is SGHNT and CDR2 YENEEA. As DNA, the CDR3 is TGTGCCAGCAGCTTAGGATCAGAGACCCAGTACTTC. It codes for CASSLGSETQYF.

The chain couples TRBV9 to TRBJ2-5; 8 bases map to TRBD1. The J call may be incorrect, as the DNA end agrees better with TRBJ2-7. Germline CDR1 SGDLS, CDR2 YYNGEE. The CDR3 is 16 residues long. The CDR3 here is CASSVAGAQGAYEQYF. Here the CDR3 DNA reads TGTGCCAGCAGCGTGGCTGGAGCGCAGGGGGCTTACGAGCAGTACTTC.

V and J are TRBV19 and TRBJ2-3; D is uncertain. The CDR3 spans 18 residues. Trimming took off 3 bases at V and 3 bases at J, with 22 bases between the two ends. Per the germline V gene, CDR1 is LNHDA and CDR2 is SQIVND (reference sequence). The CDR3 reads CASSISAQFASRTDTQYF. The CDR3 nucleotides read TGTGCCAGTAGTATCTCGGCCCAGTTCGCCAGCAGAACAGATACGCAGTATTTT.